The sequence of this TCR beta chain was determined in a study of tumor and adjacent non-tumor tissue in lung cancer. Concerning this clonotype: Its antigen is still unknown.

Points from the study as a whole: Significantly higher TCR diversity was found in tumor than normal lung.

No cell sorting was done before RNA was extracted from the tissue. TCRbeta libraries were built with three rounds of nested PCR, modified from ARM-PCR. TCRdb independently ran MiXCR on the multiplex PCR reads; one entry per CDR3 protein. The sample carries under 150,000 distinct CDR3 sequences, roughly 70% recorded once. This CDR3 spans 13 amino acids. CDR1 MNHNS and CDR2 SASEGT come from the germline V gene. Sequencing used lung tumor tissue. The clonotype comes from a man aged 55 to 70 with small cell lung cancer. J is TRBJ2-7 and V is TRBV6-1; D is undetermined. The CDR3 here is CASSIRTGNEQYV. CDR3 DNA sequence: TGCGCCAGCAGCATCCGGACGGGCAACGAGCAGTACGTC.